The clone carrying this TCR beta chain was recorded a few times. Its antigen is undetermined. This record comes from a study of T cell responses to AZD1222 COVID-19 vaccine. Some clones are missing from TCRdb's copy, which holds only in-frame ones; the method was immunoSEQ multiplex PCR. Here the sample spans about 130,000 clones, 92% being singletons. Germline assignment: CDR1 LGHDT and CDR2 YNNKEL (reference sequence). V was shortened by 1 base and J by 10 bases, with 4 bases between the two germline ends. The CDR3 length is 11 residues. General study results and limits: Donors were chiefly white British, with a greater number of females, and clonal diversity was perhaps underestimated. At baseline, just six AZD1222 recipients tested seropositive.

V usage is TRBV3-1 (or the pseudogene TRBV3-2) and J usage is TRBJ1-4, with D hard to call. This specimen consisted of peripheral blood, obtained on day 0 of AZD1222 vaccination. This TCR was recovered from an adult in good health. The CDR3 spells CASSQGGKLFF. The CDR3 region has the DNA TGTGCCAGCAGCCAAGGGGGAAAACTGTTTTTT.